The clone carrying this T cell receptor (beta chain) was detected a few times. Its antigen remains unknown. Germline V gene lookup returns CDR1 SGHTA and CDR2 FQGNSA. There are 17 residues in the CDR3. V was clipped by 1 base and J by 12 bases; unmatched bases: 14. These data originate in a study of human T cells and chemical hapten exposure. Background on the study: Per-sample variation in TCR yield stemmed mainly from small pooled library volume differences.

Overall study results and limits: The study found that DPC sensitization did not change TCRs above 1 in 1000 frequency.

In the library, unique molecular identifiers were attached to individual cDNA molecules. In the source study's methods: Per sample, the median was approximately 100,000 TCRs, with values from approximately 25,000 to 650,000. Each CDR3 protein gets one entry after TCRdb re-called the reads with MiXCR. The V and J calls shown here were made by TCRdb, not taken from the authors' results. Of 95,000 to 150,000 distinct CDR3 sequences in the sample, around 9% were seen once. The authors extracted total RNA from unfractionated whole blood. The TCR originated in a human donor in good health. Some clones in this sample may be carry-over from other donors' samples. The sequencing input was whole blood. J is TRBJ1-6 and V is TRBV7-2; TRBD1 aligns across 8 bases. As DNA, the CDR3 is TGTGCCAGCAGCTTAGATAGACAGGGGTGGTTAGGTTTACCCCTCCACTTT. It specifies CASSLDRQGWLGLPLHF. Drawing the rest from reference TRBV7-2 and TRBJ1-6, the complete variable domain is GAGVSQSPSNKVTEKGKDVELRCDPISGHTALYWYRQSLGQGLEFLIYFQGNSAPDKSGLPSDRFSAERTGGSVSTLTIQRTQQEDSAVYLCASSLDRQGWLGLPLHFGNGTRLTVT.